This T cell receptor beta chain is from a study of blood T cells in healthy people across ages. Trimming took 5 bases from V and 0 from J, leaving 15 bases between them. Per germline, CDR1 ENHRY and CDR2 SYGVKD. The CDR3 runs to 16 residues. Peripheral blood was drawn, about 10 milliliters per donor. Findings and limits, study-wide: Leaving the PBMCs unsorted stopped any conclusive comparison of naive versus antigen-experienced cells. Greater diversity and more naive CD4+ cells were seen in long-lived donors than in aged donors.

A sample-barcoded 5' primer and a J-beta primer mix were used in a second PCR of about 6 to 12 cycles. TCRdb recomputed calls from the 5' RACE reads with MiXCR, one row per CDR3 protein. The repertoire consists of about 730,000 distinct CDR3 sequences, with roughly 41% occurring once and the leading ten covering 20% to 25%. A remark on this clonotype: Its antigen is undetermined.

This chain connects TRBV10-3 to TRBJ2-3; D possibly corresponds to TRBD2 (5 bases). Sequenced sample: blood. The receptor was isolated from a woman aged 55-70 years in good health. CDR3 loop: CAISTLSETSTDTQYF. The CDR3 DNA is TGTGCCATCAGTACTCTTAGCGAAACTAGCACAGATACGCAGTATTTT.